This is a list of T cell receptor beta chains from one sample in a study of memory CD4+ T cells and cytomegalovirus serostatus. Using immunoSEQ multiplex PCR, the repertoire was profiled, and TCRdb retains in-frame clones only, with some absent. The sample contains 85,000 to 100,000 clones, 80% of which appear only once. Sequencing used memory CD4+ T cells from blood. These TCRs come from an adult in good health and CMV-seropositive. Both conserved end residues are part of each CDR3. The D gene is left open where the match is weak. A row's size may be missing; if present it is once, few, many or a size class.

clone_size | d_call | j_call | v_call | cdr3_nt | cdr3_aa
few | TRBD1 | TRBJ2-3 | TRBV5-8 | TGTGCCAGCAGCTTGTTACAGGGGTATACGCAGTATTTT | CASSLLQGYTQYF
- | - | TRBJ2-1 | TRBV5-1 | TGCGCCAGCAGCTTGAGAGCGGGGACAAGGCGGGATGAGCAGTTCTTC | CASSLRAGTRRDEQFF
- | - | TRBJ1-5 | TRBV6-1 | TGTGCCAGCAGTCTGGGGGGCGGTCAGCCCCAGCATTTT | CASSLGGGQPQHF
- | - | TRBJ1-4 | TRBV28 | TGTGCCAGCAGTCCCGCTGGAGAAAGGGTGTTTTTT | CASSPAGERVFF
few | TRBD1 | TRBJ1-2 | TRBV6-5 | TGTGCCAGCAGCGACCCTCAGACAGGGGGCTATGGCTACACCTTC | CASSDPQTGGYGYTF
- | TRBD1 | TRBJ2-7 | TRBV7-8 | TGTGCCAGCAGCTTAGCTCGACAGGGGGCATTCTACGAGCAGTACTTC | CASSLARQGAFYEQYF
- | - | TRBJ2-3 | TRBV28 | TGTGCCAGCACCTGGGGGGGCCTTAAGGGTACGCAGTATTTT | CASTWGGLKGTQYF
- | - | TRBJ2-1 | TRBV5-1 | TGCGCCAGCCATACAGGGATCTACAATGAGCAGTTCTTC | CASHTGIYNEQFF
- | - | TRBJ2-7 | TRBV9 | TGTGCCAGCAGCGTCGGACATGACGACGAGCAGTACTTC | CASSVGHDDEQYF
- | TRBD1 | TRBJ2-7 | TRBV7-9 | TGTGCCAGCAGCTCATCCGGGACAGGGGATGGCTACGAGCAGTACTTC | CASSSSGTGDGYEQYF
- | - | TRBJ2-7 | TRBV10-3 | TGTGCCATCAGGGATCTCGGCGCGGGGTCCTACGAGCAGTACTTC | CAIRDLGAGSYEQYF